These 3 T cell receptor beta chains originate from one sample sequenced in a study of CD8+CD57+ T cells in acquired aplastic anemia. Profiling that covered TCR beta VDJ and CDR3 relied on genomic DNA as its template. TCRdb redid the calling of the reads with MiXCR, one entry per CDR3 protein. Here the sample spans roughly 170,000 distinct CDR3 sequences, almost 50% being singletons. Flow cytometry had shown expanded CD8+CD57+ cells in the patients chosen for sequencing. Sequencing was done on a sample of sorted CD4+, CD8+, or CD8+CD57+ T cells (not recorded which) from PBMCs. The source of these receptors is a human donor with aplastic anemia.

This clonotype showed up just a few times. The chain couples TRBV6-1 to TRBJ2-4; D gene ambiguous. Germline V gives CDR1 MNHNS, CDR2 SASEGT. The ends were cut back, 2 bases at V and 11 bases at J, with 7 bases in the middle. This CDR3 is built from 11 residues. The CDR3 DNA reads as TGTGCCAGCAGTGAACTCGGACTTCAGTACTTC. Protein: CASSELGLQYF.

In this sample, this clonotype turned up many times. V and J are TRBV2 and TRBJ1-4; a weak D match, TRBD1 (5 bases). The CDR3 totals 15 residues. Germline CDR1 and CDR2: SNHLY and FYNNEI. Trimming took 5 bases from V and 0 from J, leaving 10 bases between them. Written as DNA, the CDR3 is TGTGCCAGCAGTACGGACATCGCAACTAATGAAAAACTGTTTTTT. It translates to CASSTDIATNEKLFF.

A word on this clonotype: This likely comes from a read error, as the CDR3 has no conserved phenylalanine or tryptophan at its end. J is TRBJ2-3 and V is TRBV7-2; D gene unclear. The CDR3 sequence is 13 residues long. The germline gives CDR1 SGHTA, CDR2 FQGNSA. V dropped 5 bases and J dropped 2 bases, with 8 bases sitting between them. The CDR3: CASSPRPTDTQYL. As DNA, the CDR3 is TGTGCCAGCAGCCCCCGCCCCACAGATACGCAGTATCTT.